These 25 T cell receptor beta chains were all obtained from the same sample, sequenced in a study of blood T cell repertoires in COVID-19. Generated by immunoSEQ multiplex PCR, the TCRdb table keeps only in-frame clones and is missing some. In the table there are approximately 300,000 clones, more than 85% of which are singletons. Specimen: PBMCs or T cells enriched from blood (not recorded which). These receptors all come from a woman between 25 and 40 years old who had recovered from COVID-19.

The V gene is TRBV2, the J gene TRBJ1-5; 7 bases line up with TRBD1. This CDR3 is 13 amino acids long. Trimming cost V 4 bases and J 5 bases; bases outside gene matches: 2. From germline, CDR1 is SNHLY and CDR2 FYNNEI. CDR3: CASSAGGHQPQHF. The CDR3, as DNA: TGTGCCAGCAGTGCAGGGGGTCATCAGCCCCAGCATTTT.

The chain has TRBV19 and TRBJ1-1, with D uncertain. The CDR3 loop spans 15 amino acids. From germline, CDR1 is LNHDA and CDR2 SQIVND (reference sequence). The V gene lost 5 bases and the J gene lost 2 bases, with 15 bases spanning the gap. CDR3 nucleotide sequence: TGTGCCAGTAGTGCCCACGGCGGTATAAACACTGAAGCTTTCTTT. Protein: CASSAHGGINTEAFF.

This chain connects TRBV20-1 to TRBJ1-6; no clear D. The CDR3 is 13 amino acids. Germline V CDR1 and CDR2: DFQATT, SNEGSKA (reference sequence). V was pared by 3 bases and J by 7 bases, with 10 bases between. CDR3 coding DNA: TGCAGTGCTAGTGAGTCGGTAAATTCACCCCTCCACTTT. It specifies CSASESVNSPLHF.

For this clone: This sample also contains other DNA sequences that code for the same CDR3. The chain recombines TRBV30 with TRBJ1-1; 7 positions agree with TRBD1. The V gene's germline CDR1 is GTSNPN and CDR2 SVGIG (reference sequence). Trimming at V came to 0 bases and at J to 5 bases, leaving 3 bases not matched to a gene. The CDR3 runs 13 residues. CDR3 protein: CAWSVQGNTEAFF. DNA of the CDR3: TGTGCCTGGAGTGTACAGGGGAATACTGAAGCTTTCTTT.

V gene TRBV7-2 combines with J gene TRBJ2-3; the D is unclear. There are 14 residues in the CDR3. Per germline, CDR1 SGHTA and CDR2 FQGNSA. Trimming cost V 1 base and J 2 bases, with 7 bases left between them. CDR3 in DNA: TGTGCCAGCAGCTTAGATGGGCCCACAGATACGCAGTATTTT. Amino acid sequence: CASSLDGPTDTQYF.

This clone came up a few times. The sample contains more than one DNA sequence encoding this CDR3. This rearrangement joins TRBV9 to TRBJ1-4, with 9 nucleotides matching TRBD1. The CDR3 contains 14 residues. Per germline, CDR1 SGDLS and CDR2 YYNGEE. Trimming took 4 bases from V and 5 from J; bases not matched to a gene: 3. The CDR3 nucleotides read TGTGCCAGCAGCCCAGGACAGGGGAATGAAAAACTGTTTTTT. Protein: CASSPGQGNEKLFF.

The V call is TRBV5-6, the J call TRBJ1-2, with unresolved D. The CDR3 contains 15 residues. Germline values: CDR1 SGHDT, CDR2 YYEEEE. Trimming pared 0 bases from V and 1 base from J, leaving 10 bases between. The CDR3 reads CASSLAAGLNYGYTF. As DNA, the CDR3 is TGTGCCAGCAGCTTGGCGGCAGGTCTTAACTATGGCTACACCTTC. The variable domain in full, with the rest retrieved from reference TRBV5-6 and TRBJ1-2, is DAGVTQSPTHLIKTRGQQVTLRCSPKSGHDTVSWYQQALGQGPQFIFQYYEEEERQRGNFPDRFSGHQFPNYSSELNVNALLLGDSALYLCASSLAAGLNYGYTFGSGTRLTVV.

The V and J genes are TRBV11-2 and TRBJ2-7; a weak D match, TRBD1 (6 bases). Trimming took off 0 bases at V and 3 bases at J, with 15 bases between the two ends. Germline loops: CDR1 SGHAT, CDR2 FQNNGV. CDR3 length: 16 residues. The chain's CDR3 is CASSLEGQRISYEQYF. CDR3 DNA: TGTGCCAGCAGCTTAGAGGGACAACGAATTAGCTACGAGCAGTACTTC. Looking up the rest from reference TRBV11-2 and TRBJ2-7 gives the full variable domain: EAGVAQSPRYKIIEKRQSVAFWCNPISGHATLYWYQQILGQGPKLLIQFQNNGVVDDSQLPKDRFSAERLKGVDSTLKIQPAKLEDSAVYLCASSLEGQRISYEQYFGPGTRLTVT.

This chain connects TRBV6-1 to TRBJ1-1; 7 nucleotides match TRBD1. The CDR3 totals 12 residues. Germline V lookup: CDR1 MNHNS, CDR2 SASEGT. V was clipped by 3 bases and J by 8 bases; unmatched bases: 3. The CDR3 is CASSDGDSEAFF. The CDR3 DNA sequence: TGTGCCAGCAGTGATGGGGACAGCGAAGCTTTCTTT.

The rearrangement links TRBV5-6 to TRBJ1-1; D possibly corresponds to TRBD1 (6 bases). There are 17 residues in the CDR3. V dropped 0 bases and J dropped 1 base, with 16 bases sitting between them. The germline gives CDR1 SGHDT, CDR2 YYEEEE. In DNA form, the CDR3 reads TGTGCCAGCAGCTTGGCATTCAGGGGTTGGAGGAACACTGAAGCTTTCTTT. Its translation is CASSLAFRGWRNTEAFF.

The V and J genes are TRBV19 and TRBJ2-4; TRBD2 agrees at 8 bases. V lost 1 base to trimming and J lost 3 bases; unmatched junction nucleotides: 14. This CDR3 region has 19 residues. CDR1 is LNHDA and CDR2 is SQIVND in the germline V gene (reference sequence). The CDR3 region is CASSIVGSGSLVVKNIQYF. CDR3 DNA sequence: TGTGCCAGTAGTATAGTTGGGAGCGGGAGTCTTGTGGTCAAAAACATTCAGTACTTC.

The CDR3 sequence is CASSVLAEQYF. The CDR3 DNA reads TGTGCCAGCAGCGTATTAGCCGAGCAGTACTTC. The chain joins TRBV9 to TRBJ2-7, with D uncertain. Trimming left V 1 base short and J 6 bases short, with 5 bases between. The CDR3 sequence is 11 residues long. The germline gives CDR1 SGDLS, CDR2 YYNGEE.

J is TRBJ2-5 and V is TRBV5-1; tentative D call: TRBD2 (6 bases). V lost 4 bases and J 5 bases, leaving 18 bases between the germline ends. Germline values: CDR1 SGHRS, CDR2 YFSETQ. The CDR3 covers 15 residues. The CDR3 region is CASSPRPSLAETQYF. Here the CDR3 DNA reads TGCGCCAGCAGCCCTCGGCCCAGCCTAGCGGAGACCCAGTACTTC.

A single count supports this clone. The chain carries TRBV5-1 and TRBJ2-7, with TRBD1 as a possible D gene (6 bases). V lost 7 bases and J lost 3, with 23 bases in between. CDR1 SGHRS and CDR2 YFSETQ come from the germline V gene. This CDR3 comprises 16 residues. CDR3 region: CASPTPEDSSLYEQYF. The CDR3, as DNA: TGCGCCAGCCCTACTCCGGAGGACAGTTCCCTCTACGAGCAGTACTTC.

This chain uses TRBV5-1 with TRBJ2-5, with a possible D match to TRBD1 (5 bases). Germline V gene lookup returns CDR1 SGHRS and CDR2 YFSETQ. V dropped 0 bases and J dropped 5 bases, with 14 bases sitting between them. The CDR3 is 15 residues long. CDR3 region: CASSLGQPSGETQYF. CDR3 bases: TGCGCCAGCAGCTTGGGACAGCCGTCGGGTGAGACCCAGTACTTC.

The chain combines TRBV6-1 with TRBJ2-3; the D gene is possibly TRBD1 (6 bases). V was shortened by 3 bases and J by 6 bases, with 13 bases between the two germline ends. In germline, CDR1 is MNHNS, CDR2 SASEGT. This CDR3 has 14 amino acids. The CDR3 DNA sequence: TGTGCCAGCAGTGATGGTCCAGGGGCCGATACGCAGTATTTT. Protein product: CASSDGPGADTQYF.

The CDR3 DNA is TGTGCCAGTAGTTCCCGGAGGCCGGATGGCTACACCTTC. As protein: CASSSRRPDGYTF. The V and J genes are TRBV19 and TRBJ1-2; D is uncertain. V lost 5 bases and J lost 6, with 13 bases in between. Germline CDR1 and CDR2: LNHDA and SQIVND (reference sequence). The length of the CDR3 is 13 residues. The full variable domain, completed using reference TRBV19 and TRBJ1-2, is DGGITQSPKYLFRKEGQNVTLSCEQNLNHDAMYWYRQDPGQGLRLIYYSQIVNDFQKGDIAEGYSVSREKKESFPLTVTSAQKNPTAFYLCASSSRRPDGYTFGSGTRLTVV.

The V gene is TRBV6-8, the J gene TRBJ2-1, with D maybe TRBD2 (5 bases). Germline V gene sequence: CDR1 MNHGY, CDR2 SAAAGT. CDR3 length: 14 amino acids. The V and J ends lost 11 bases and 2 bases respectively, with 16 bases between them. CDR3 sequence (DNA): TGTGCCCGCTTCGGACTTCGGGCCTACAATGAGCAGTTCTTC. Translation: CARFGLRAYNEQFF.

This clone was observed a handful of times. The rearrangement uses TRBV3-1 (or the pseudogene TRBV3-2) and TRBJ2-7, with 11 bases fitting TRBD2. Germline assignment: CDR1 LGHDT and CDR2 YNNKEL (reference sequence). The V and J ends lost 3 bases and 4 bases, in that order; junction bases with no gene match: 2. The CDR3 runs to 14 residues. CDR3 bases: TGTGCCAGCAGCCAGACTAGCGGGATATACGAGCAGTACTTC. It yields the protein CASSQTSGIYEQYF.

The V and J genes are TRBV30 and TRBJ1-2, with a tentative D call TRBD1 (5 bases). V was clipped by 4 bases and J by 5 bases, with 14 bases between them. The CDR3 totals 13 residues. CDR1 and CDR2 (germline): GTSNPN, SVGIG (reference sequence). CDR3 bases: TGTGCCTGGACCCCAGGGATACCATATGGCTACACCTTC. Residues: CAWTPGIPYGYTF.

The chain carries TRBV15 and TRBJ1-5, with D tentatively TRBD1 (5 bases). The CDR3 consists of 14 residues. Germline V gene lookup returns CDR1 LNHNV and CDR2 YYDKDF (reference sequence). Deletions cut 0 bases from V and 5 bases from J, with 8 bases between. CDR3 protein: CATSREGGYQPQHF. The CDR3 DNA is TGTGCCACCAGCAGAGAGGGGGGGTATCAGCCCCAGCATTTT. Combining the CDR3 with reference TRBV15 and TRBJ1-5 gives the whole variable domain DAMVIQNPRYQVTQFGKPVTLSCSQTLNHNVMYWYQQKSSQAPKLLFHYYDKDFNNEADTPDNFQSRRPNTSFCFLDIRSPGLGDTAMYLCATSREGGYQPQHFGDGTRLSIL.

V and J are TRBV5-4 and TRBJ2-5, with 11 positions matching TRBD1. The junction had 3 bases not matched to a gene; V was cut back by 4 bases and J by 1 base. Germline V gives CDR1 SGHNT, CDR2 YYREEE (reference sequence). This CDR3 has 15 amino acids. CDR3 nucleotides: TGTGCCAGCAGCGCGGACAGGGGGCTCCAAGAGACCCAGTACTTC. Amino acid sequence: CASSADRGLQETQYF.

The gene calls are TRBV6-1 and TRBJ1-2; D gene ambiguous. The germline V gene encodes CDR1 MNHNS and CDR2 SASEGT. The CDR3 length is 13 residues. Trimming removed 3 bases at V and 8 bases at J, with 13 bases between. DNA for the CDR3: TGTGCCAGCAGTGAGACCCCGGACTTCGGCTACACCTTC. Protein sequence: CASSETPDFGYTF.

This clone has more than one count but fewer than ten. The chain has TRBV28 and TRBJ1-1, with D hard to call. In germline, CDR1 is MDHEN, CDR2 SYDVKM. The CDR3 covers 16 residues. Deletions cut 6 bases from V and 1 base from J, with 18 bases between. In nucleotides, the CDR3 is TGTGCCAGCAGAGTACCCACCGCGTTTTCGAACACTGAAGCTTTCTTT. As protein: CASRVPTAFSNTEAFF.

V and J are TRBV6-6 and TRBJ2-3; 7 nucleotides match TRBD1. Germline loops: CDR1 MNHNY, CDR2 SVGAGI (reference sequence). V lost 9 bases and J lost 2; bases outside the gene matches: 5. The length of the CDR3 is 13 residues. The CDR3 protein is CASGRGPTDTQYF. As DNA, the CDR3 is TGTGCCAGTGGAAGGGGGCCCACAGATACGCAGTATTTT.